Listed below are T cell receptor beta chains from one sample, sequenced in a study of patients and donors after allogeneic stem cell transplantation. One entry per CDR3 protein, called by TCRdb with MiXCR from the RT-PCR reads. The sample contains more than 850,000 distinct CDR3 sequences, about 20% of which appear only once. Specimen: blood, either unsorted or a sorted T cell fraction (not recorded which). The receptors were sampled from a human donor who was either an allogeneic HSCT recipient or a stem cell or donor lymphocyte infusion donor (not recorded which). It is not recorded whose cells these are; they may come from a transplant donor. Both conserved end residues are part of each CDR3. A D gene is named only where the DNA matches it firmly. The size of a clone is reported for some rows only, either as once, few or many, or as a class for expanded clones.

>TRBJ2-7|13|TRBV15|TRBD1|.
TGTGCCACCAGCAGGACAGGGGCTAACGAGCAGTACTTC
CATSRTGANEQYF
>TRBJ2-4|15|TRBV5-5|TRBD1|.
TGTGCCAGCAGCTTGGTTGGGGACAGGGGTTACATTCAGTACTTC
CASSLVGDRGYIQYF
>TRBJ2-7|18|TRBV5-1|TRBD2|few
TGCGCCAGCAGCGCGGGACTAGCGGGAGTAAAGAAATCCTACGAGCAGTACTTC
CASSAGLAGVKKSYEQYF
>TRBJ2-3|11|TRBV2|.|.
TGTGCCAGCACTATACAGGGGCGGGGGTATTTT
CASTIQGRGYF
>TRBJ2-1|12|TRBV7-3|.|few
TGTGCCAGCAGCTCAACTATGGGGGAATGGTTCTTC
CASSSTMGEWFF
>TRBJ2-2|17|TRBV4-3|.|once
TGCGCCAGCAGCCAGGTTTTAGGAGGGGTCGGTACCGGGGAGCTGTTTTTT
CASSQVLGGVGTGELFF
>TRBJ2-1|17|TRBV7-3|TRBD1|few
TGTGCCAGCAGCTTAACGGGGAGGACAGGGGACTACAATGAGCAGTTCTTC
CASSLTGRTGDYNEQFF
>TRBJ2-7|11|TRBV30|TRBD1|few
TGTGCCTGGAGGGACAGGGACGAGCAGTACTTC
CAWRDRDEQYF
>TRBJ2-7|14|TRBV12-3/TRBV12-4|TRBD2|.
TGTGCCAGCAGCCAAGCGGGGGGTGGCAACGAGCAGTACTTC
CASSQAGGGNEQYF
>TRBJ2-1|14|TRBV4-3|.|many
TGCGCCAGCAGCCAAGAGGGCAGCTACAATGAGCAGTTCTTC
CASSQEGSYNEQFF
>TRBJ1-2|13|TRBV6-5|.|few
TGTGCCAGCAGTTCCTCACAAGTGGGGGGCTACACCTTC
CASSSSQVGGYTF
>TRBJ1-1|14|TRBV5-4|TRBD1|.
TGTGCCAGCAGCTTGGGACAGGGGGCGCAGAAAGCTTTCTTT
CASSLGQGAQKAFF
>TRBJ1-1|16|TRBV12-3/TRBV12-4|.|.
TGTGCCAGCAGGTCCCGGGGCACTAGCGGGAACACTGAAGCTTTCTTT
CASRSRGTSGNTEAFF
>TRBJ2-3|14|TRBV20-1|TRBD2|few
TGCAGTGCTCCAGCGGGGGGGTACACAGATACGCAGTATTTT
CSAPAGGYTDTQYF
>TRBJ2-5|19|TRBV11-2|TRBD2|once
TGTGCCAGCAGCTCTCCCCCGGGACTAGCGGGAGGTCTCAAGAGTAACCAGTACTTC
CASSSPPGLAGGLKSNQYF
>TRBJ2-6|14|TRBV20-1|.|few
TGCAGTGCTAGAGGGGGCGGTGGGGCCAACGTCCTGACTTTC
CSARGGGGANVLTF
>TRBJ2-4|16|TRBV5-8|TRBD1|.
TGTGCCAGCTGTTCTGAGGGGGCAGCGGCCAAAAACATTCAGTACTTC
CASCSEGAAAKNIQYF
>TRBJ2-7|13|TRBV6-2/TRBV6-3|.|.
TGTGCCAGCAGAACTCTAGGTACCTACGAGCAGTACTTC
CASRTLGTYEQYF
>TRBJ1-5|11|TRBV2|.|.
TGTGCCAGCAGGGCAGAGGAGCCCCAGCATTTT
CASRAEEPQHF
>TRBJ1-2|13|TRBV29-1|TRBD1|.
TGCAGCGTTGTCCCCAGGGGGAATTATGGCTACACCTTC
CSVVPRGNYGYTF
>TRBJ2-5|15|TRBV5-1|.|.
TGCGCCAGCAGCTTGGTTCCGGGGGGCGGAGAGACCCAGTACTTC
CASSLVPGGGETQYF
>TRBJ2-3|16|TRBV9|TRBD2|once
TGTGCCAGCAGCGCGGAGGGACTAGCGGGAGTTGATACGCAGTATTTT
CASSAEGLAGVDTQYF
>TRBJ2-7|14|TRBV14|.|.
TGTGCCAGCAGCCAAGACGACCGCTCCTACGAGCAGTACTTC
CASSQDDRSYEQYF
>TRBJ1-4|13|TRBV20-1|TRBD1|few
TGCAGTGCCATAGGACAGGGGGATGAAAAACTGTTTTTT
CSAIGQGDEKLFF
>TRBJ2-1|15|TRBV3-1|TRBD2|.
TGTGCCAGCAGCCCTCGTATAGCGGGTGGGAATGAGCAGTTCTTC
CASSPRIAGGNEQFF
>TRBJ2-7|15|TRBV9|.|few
TGTGCCAGCAGCGCGGGGAGGACAGGGCGGGAGCAGCAGTACTTC
CASSAGRTGREQQYF
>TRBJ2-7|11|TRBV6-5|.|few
TGTGCCAGCAGATCCCGGGGCGAGCAGTACTTC
CASRSRGEQYF
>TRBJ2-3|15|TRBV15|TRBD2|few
TGTGCCACCAGCCCGAACCTACTAGCGCCAGATACGCAGTATTTT
CATSPNLLAPDTQYF